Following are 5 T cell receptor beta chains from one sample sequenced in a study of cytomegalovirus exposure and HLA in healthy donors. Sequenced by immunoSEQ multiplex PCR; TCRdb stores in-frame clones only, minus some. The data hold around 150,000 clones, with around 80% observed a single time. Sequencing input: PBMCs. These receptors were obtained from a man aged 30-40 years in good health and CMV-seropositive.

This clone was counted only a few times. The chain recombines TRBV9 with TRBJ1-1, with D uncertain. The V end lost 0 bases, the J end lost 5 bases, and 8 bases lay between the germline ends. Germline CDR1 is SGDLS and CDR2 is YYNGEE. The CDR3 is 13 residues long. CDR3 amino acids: CASSVAIGTEAFF. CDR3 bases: TGTGCCAGCAGCGTAGCTATCGGGACTGAAGCTTTCTTT.

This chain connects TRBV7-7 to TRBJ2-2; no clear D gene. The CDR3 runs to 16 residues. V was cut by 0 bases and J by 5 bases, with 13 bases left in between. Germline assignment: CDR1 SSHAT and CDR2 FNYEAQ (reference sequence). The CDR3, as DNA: TGTGCCAGCAGCTTAGCTGGTGGGCCTGGAACCGGGGAGCTGTTTTTT. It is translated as CASSLAGGPGTGELFF.

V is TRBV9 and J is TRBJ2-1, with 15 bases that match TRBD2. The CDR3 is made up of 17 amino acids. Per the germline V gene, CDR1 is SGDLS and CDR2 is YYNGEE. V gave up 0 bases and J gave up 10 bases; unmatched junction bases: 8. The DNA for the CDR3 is TGTGCCAGCAGCGTAGCTGGGACTAGCGGGGGGACGGGGGAGCAGTTCTTC. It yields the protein CASSVAGTSGGTGEQFF.

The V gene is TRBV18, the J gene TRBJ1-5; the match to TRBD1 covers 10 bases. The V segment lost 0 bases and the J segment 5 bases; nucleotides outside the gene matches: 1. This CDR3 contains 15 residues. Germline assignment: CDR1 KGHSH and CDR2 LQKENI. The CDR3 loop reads CASSPPGTGDQPQHF. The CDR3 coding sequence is TGTGCCAGCTCACCACCGGGGACAGGGGATCAGCCCCAGCATTTT.

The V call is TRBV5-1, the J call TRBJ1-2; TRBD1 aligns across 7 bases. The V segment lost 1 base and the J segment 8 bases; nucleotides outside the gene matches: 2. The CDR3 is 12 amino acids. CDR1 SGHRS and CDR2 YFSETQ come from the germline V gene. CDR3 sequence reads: CASSLSGGGYTF. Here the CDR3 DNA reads TGCGCCAGCAGCTTGTCAGGGGGAGGCTACACCTTC. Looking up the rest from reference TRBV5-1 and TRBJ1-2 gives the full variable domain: KAGVTQTPRYLIKTRGQQVTLSCSPISGHRSVSWYQQTPGQGLQFLFEYFSETQRNKGNFPGRFSGRQFSNSRSEMNVSTLELGDSALYLCASSLSGGGYTFGSGTRLTVV.